This TCR beta chain was observed in a study of blood T cell repertoires in COVID-19. The table came from immunoSEQ multiplex PCR; TCRdb's copy has only in-frame clones and leaves some out. The table records about 310,000 clones, 85% to 90% of them present only once. Clinical histories supplied by participants themselves formed the basis of cohort assignment. Per germline, CDR1 DFQATT and CDR2 SNEGSKA (reference sequence). The CDR3 has 13 residues. Trimming removed 3 bases at V and 6 bases at J, with 14 bases between. The TCR comes from a woman in her twenties or thirties who had recovered from COVID-19. Sample: PBMCs or T cells enriched from blood (not recorded which). The rearrangement links TRBV20-1 to TRBJ1-1; tentative D call: TRBD1 (6 bases). The CDR3 loop reads CSASTNRVAEAFF. The CDR3 nucleotides are TGCAGTGCTAGTACTAACAGGGTCGCTGAAGCTTTCTTT.